This paragraph reports one TCR beta chain. Its antigen is not identified. The sample is drawn from a study of cytomegalovirus exposure and HLA in healthy donors. Study-wide findings and caveats: According to the study, roughly 160 TCR beta chains were cytomegalovirus-associated.

V gave up 6 bases and J gave up 11 bases, with 12 bases separating them. This CDR3 has 10 amino acids. Germline-derived CDR1 and CDR2 are SQVTM and ANQGSEA. The PCR contained 60 Vbeta and 13 Jbeta primers. The table came from immunoSEQ multiplex PCR; TCRdb's copy has only in-frame clones and leaves some out. In all, the sample yields some 75,000 clones. Specimen: PBMCs. This TCR was recovered from a boy aged 5-17 years in good health and CMV-seronegative. The chain has TRBV29-1 and TRBJ2-3; D is possibly TRBD1 (6 bases). Here the CDR3 reads CSVVRDKQYF. The CDR3 nucleotides are TGCAGCGTGGTGAGGGACAAGCAGTATTTT.